These 21 T cell receptor beta chains originate from one sample sequenced in a study of identifying expanded T cells in peripheral blood. Libraries were prepared by immunoSEQ multiplex PCR; TCRdb keeps only in-frame clonotypes and omits some of them. The sample holds under 85,000 clones, about four fifths seen once. Input material: blood. The source of these receptors is a person aged 18-69 years in good health.

The chain recombines TRBV28 with TRBJ2-7; 14 bases are shared with TRBD2. This CDR3 has 17 residues. Germline V gene sequence: CDR1 MDHEN, CDR2 SYDVKM. V lost 7 bases to trimming and J lost 4 bases; unmatched junction nucleotides: 12. CDR3 bases: TGTGCCAGCAAGTCCCAGGGACTAGCGGGAGCTTCGTACGAGCAGTACTTC. Encoded protein: CASKSQGLAGASYEQYF.

The CDR3 bases are TGCACCAGCAGCCAAGACCTACTAGGCAGACACACAGATACGCAGTATTTT. This sequence encodes CTSSQDLLGRHTDTQYF. This chain links TRBV1 with TRBJ2-3; whether TRBD2, the table's D call, matches the DNA was not checked. TRBV1 is classified as a pseudogene. The CDR3 is 17 amino acids.

V and J are TRBV7-6 and TRBJ2-6; D is ambiguous. The germline CDR1 and CDR2 sequences are SGHVS and FNYEAQ. The CDR3 contains 16 residues. V gave up 5 bases and J gave up 1 base, with 12 bases separating them. The CDR3 sequence: CASSQSTASGANVLTF. DNA for the CDR3: TGTGCCAGCAGCCAGTCAACAGCTTCTGGGGCCAACGTCCTGACTTTC.

The chain uses TRBV28 and TRBJ2-1; D is perhaps TRBD2 (5 bases). The CDR3 runs 14 residues. The germline V gene encodes CDR1 MDHEN and CDR2 SYDVKM. V lost 2 bases to trimming and J lost 12 bases, with 17 bases between them. This chain's CDR3 is CASSLMEARRVQFF. The CDR3 DNA reads as TGTGCCAGCAGTTTAATGGAGGCCCGTAGAGTGCAGTTCTTC. The full variable domain, rest sourced from reference TRBV28 and TRBJ2-1, is DVKVTQSSRYLVKRTGEKVFLECVQDMDHENMFWYRQDPGLGLRLIYFSYDVKMKEKGDIPEGYSVSREKKERFSLILESASTNQTSMYLCASSLMEARRVQFFGPGTRLTVL.

V is TRBV5-1 and J is TRBJ2-1; D tentatively fits TRBD1 or TRBD2 (5 bases each). Per germline, CDR1 SGHRS and CDR2 YFSETQ. There are 19 residues in the CDR3. V dropped 0 bases and J dropped 0 bases, with 19 bases sitting between them. The CDR3 sequence is CASSLVWSGTDSSYNEQFF. Written as DNA, the CDR3 is TGCGCCAGCAGCTTGGTATGGTCCGGGACCGATAGCTCCTACAATGAGCAGTTCTTC.

This clone appeared a single time. This chain connects TRBV14 to TRBJ2-1; TRBD2 agrees at 15 bases. The CDR3 length is 17 residues. Germline CDR1 reads SGHDN; CDR2 reads FVKESK. Trimming at V came to 4 bases and at J to 2 bases, leaving 3 bases not matched to a gene. The CDR3 is CASSRTSGRVTYNEQFF. CDR3 DNA sequence: TGTGCCAGCAGCCGGACTAGCGGGAGGGTTACCTACAATGAGCAGTTCTTC. Together with reference TRBV14 and TRBJ2-1, the CDR3 gives the full variable domain: EAGVTQFPSHSVIEKGQTVTLRCDPISGHDNLYWYRRVMGKEIKFLLHFVKESKQDESGMPNNRFLAERTGGTYSTLKVQPAELEDSGVYFCASSRTSGRVTYNEQFFGPGTRLTVL.

The chain couples TRBV30 to TRBJ2-1; D is unclear. Between the trimmed V and J ends, which lost 3 bases and 6 bases, there was a span of 6 bases. Germline CDR1 reads GTSNPN; CDR2 reads SVGIG (reference sequence). CDR3 length: 11 residues. CDR3 nucleotides: TGTGCCTGGAGGGATTTCAATGAGCAGTTCTTC. This encodes CAWRDFNEQFF.

The chain uses TRBV7-9 and TRBJ2-3; 10 bases agree with TRBD2. The V gene end was trimmed by 6 bases and the J gene end by 6 bases; junction bases not matched to a gene: 9. CDR1 is SEHNR and CDR2 is FQNEAQ in the germline V gene (reference sequence). The CDR3 is 15 residues long. CDR3 sequence (DNA): TGTGCCAGCAGTAGGCTAGCGGGAGTAGCGGATACGCAGTATTTT. This codes for CASSRLAGVADTQYF.

The gene calls are TRBV23-1 and TRBJ2-1; TRBD2 is a possible D gene (7 bases). TRBV23-1 is filed as an ORF, its function uncertain. Trimming removed 0 bases at V and 9 bases at J, with 12 bases between. CDR3 length equals 14 residues. CDR3 residues: CASSQSPRGGEQFF. The CDR3 region has the DNA TGCGCCAGCAGTCAATCCCCAAGGGGGGGTGAGCAGTTCTTC.

The genes are TRBV6-5 and TRBJ1-1, with a weak D call TRBD1 (5 bases). From germline, CDR1 is MNHEY and CDR2 SVGAGI. The CDR3 is 15 amino acids. Trimming took 2 bases from V and 4 from J, leaving 14 bases between them. CDR3 nucleotide sequence: TGTGCCAGCAGTTACGGGGGTTACGGCGGCACTGAAGCTTTCTTT. It translates to CASSYGGYGGTEAFF.

The chain has TRBV28 and TRBJ2-2; possibly TRBD1 for D (6 bases). The CDR3 length is 17 residues. CDR1 is MDHEN and CDR2 is SYDVKM in the germline V gene. V lost 3 bases, J lost 2 bases, and 16 bases lay in between. The CDR3 region is CASSFSLGHSNTGELFF. The CDR3 nucleotides read TGTGCCAGCAGTTTCAGCCTGGGACACTCCAACACCGGGGAGCTGTTTTTT.

CDR3 loop: CASSQDRQENTGELFF. CDR3 in DNA: TGCGCCAGCAGCCAAGATCGGCAGGAGAACACCGGGGAGCTGTTTTTT. This sequence joins TRBV4-3 and TRBJ2-2; D is uncertain. Per germline, CDR1 LGHNA and CDR2 YSLEER. Trimming removed 0 bases from V and 1 base from J, with 9 bases in between. The CDR3 runs 16 residues.

This chain uses TRBV20-1 with TRBJ2-7; D remains ambiguous. This CDR3 contains 11 residues. The germline V gene has CDR1 DFQATT and CDR2 SNEGSKA (reference sequence). V lost 4 bases and J lost 4, with 8 bases in between. The CDR3 DNA reads TGCAGTGCTACAACCTCATACGAGCAGTACTTC. Amino acid sequence: CSATTSYEQYF.

The CDR3 coding sequence is TGTGCCAGCAGCGTAAGGACAGGGAACACTGAAGCTTTCTTT. Translation: CASSVRTGNTEAFF. The chain links TRBV9 to TRBJ1-1; 7 nucleotides align to TRBD1. The CDR3 runs 14 residues. The ends lost 1 base at V and 1 base at J; junction bases unmatched: 1. CDR1 is SGDLS, CDR2 YYNGEE, per germline. Complete variable domain (other parts from reference TRBV9 and TRBJ1-1): DSGVTQTPKHLITATGQRVTLRCSPRSGDLSVYWYQQSLDQGLQFLIQYYNGEERAKGNILERFSAQQFPDLHSELNLSSLELGDSALYFCASSVRTGNTEAFFGQGTRLTVV.

This chain joins TRBV19 and TRBJ1-2; 8 bases agree with TRBD1. This CDR3 region has 16 residues. CDR1 LNHDA and CDR2 SQIVND come from the germline V gene (reference sequence). With 3 bases clipped from V and 4 bases from J, the junction kept 10 bases outside the gene matches. In DNA form, the CDR3 reads TGTGCCAGTAGTATCGCACCGTTAGGGACAGGCTATGGCTACACCTTC. Residues: CASSIAPLGTGYGYTF.

The V and J genes are TRBV4-3 and TRBJ1-2; 7 bases agree with TRBD1. CDR3 length: 14 amino acids. Germline-derived CDR1 and CDR2 are LGHNA and YSLEER. V lost 4 bases, J lost 5 bases, and 7 bases stayed unmatched. The CDR3 is CASSLQGDLYGYTF. DNA for the CDR3: TGCGCCAGCAGCCTGCAGGGGGACCTATATGGCTACACCTTC.

This clone has only one observation. The genes are TRBV21-1 and TRBJ2-1. TRBV21-1 represents a pseudogene. The CDR3 is 19 amino acids. In nucleotides, the CDR3 is TGTGCCAGCAGCAAAGCTGGGAGCCCAGACAGCAACTCCTACAATGAGCAGTTCTTC. Protein product: CASSKAGSPDSNSYNEQFF.

The genes are TRBV13 and TRBJ2-2, with a tentative D call TRBD2 (6 bases). Germline values: CDR1 PRHDT, CDR2 FYEKMQ (reference sequence). The CDR3 length is 14 residues. Trimming took 3 bases from V and 4 from J, leaving 9 bases between them. CDR3 sequence: CASSLRRATGELFF. As DNA, the CDR3 is TGTGCCAGCAGCTTGAGGAGGGCCACCGGGGAGCTGTTTTTT.

The CDR3 nucleotides read TGTGCCAGTAGTATTGCGCAGGGATTATCAGATACGCAGTATTTT. It translates to CASSIAQGLSDTQYF. The chain carries TRBV19 and TRBJ2-3, with TRBD1 as a possible D gene (5 bases). The germline V and J ends were trimmed by 3 bases and 4 bases, with 14 bases remaining between them. Germline CDR1 reads LNHDA; CDR2 reads SQIVND (reference sequence). The CDR3 totals 15 residues.

This rearrangement joins TRBV6-6 to TRBJ1-5; a possible D gene is TRBD1 (6 bases). From germline, CDR1 is MNHNY and CDR2 SVGAGI (reference sequence). V lost 4 bases, J lost 3 bases, and 13 bases lay in between. This CDR3 is 15 amino acids long. The CDR3: CASSSIAGVNQPQHF. In DNA form, the CDR3 reads TGTGCCAGCAGTTCTATCGCAGGGGTCAATCAGCCCCAGCATTTT.

The J gene is TRBJ2-3, the V gene TRBV11-3; D may be TRBD1 (6 bases). There are 18 residues in the CDR3. Germline V gene sequence: CDR1 SGHNT, CDR2 YENEEA. V lost 1 base, J lost 0 bases, and 17 bases lay in between. The CDR3 DNA reads TGTGCCAGCAGCTTAGGCTCTACAGGGATGGGGAGCACAGATACGCAGTATTTT. As protein: CASSLGSTGMGSTDTQYF.